Shown below are 9 T cell receptor beta chains from a single sample sequenced in a study of radiation and T cells in renal cell carcinoma. Sequenced by immunoSEQ multiplex PCR; TCRdb stores in-frame clones only, minus some. There are approximately 120,000 clones in the sample; approximately 80% occur only once, and around 3% lies in the top ten. The time point: baseline pretreatment blood. Described treatment: 15 Gy SBRT to primary tumor, nephrectomy 4 weeks later. Specimen: blood, collected from a patient whose treatment included radiotherapy and nephrectomy. The receptors come from a woman in her sixties or seventies with renal cell carcinoma.

The rearrangement links TRBV5-6 to TRBJ1-2, with D maybe TRBD1 (5 bases). This CDR3 spans 14 amino acids. In germline, CDR1 is SGHDT, CDR2 YYEEEE. Trimming removed 3 bases at V and 0 bases at J, with 9 bases between. This CDR3 reads CASSWGEPNYGYTF. The CDR3, as DNA: TGTGCCAGCAGCTGGGGGGAGCCTAACTATGGCTACACCTTC. The whole variable domain, filled in from reference TRBV5-6 and TRBJ1-2, reads DAGVTQSPTHLIKTRGQQVTLRCSPKSGHDTVSWYQQALGQGPQFIFQYYEEEERQRGNFPDRFSGHQFPNYSSELNVNALLLGDSALYLCASSWGEPNYGYTFGSGTRLTVV.

V and J are TRBV27 and TRBJ1-1; the D gene is possibly TRBD1 (6 bases). The CDR3 has 14 amino acids. Per germline, CDR1 MNHEY and CDR2 SMNVEV (reference sequence). V gave up 3 bases and J gave up 3 bases, with 11 bases separating them. The CDR3 protein is CASSFPGGHTEAFF. CDR3 DNA sequence: TGTGCCAGCAGTTTCCCTGGGGGCCACACTGAAGCTTTCTTT.

The rearrangement links TRBV5-3 to TRBJ2-7; perhaps TRBD2 as D (6 bases). TRBV5-3 is an ORF; its function is uncertain. The length of the CDR3 is 15 residues. V shed 1 base and J shed 2 bases, with 13 bases lying between them. The CDR3 loop reads CARSLKGLTTYEQYF. As DNA, the CDR3 is TGTGCCAGAAGCTTGAAGGGACTCACTACCTACGAGCAGTACTTC.

The chain joins TRBV2 to TRBJ2-7; TRBD2 agrees at 7 bases. The CDR3 has 15 amino acids. The V gene's germline CDR1 is SNHLY and CDR2 FYNNEI. Losses at the gene ends were 1 base for V and 4 bases for J; bases not matched to a gene: 7. The CDR3 sequence is CASSEGGGRAYEQYF. The CDR3 DNA reads as TGTGCCAGCAGTGAAGGGGGCGGGAGAGCGTACGAGCAGTACTTC.

The chain recombines TRBV7-9 with TRBJ1-1; TRBD1 agrees at 9 bases. V trimming: 4 bases; J trimming: 6 bases; junction bases outside the gene matches: 9. In germline, CDR1 is SEHNR, CDR2 FQNEAQ (reference sequence). The CDR3 contains 15 residues. In nucleotides, the CDR3 is TGTGCCAGCAGCTCGGGACAGGGCCTGAGCGCTGAAGCTTTCTTT. It is translated as CASSSGQGLSAEAFF.

As DNA, the CDR3 is TGTGCCAGCAGCTTAAGGACAGATACGCAGTATTTT. Translation: CASSLRTDTQYF. The J gene is TRBJ2-3, the V gene TRBV7-2; D remains ambiguous. CDR3 size: 12 residues. Trimming stripped 2 bases from V and 3 bases from J, with 3 bases between. CDR1 is SGHTA, CDR2 FQGNSA, per germline.

This rearrangement joins TRBV7-2 to TRBJ2-7; 10 nucleotides agree with TRBD2. This CDR3 region has 15 residues. Germline lookup yields CDR1 SGHTA and CDR2 FQGNSA. V dropped 4 bases and J dropped 5; count of bases not matched to a gene: 8. CDR3 in DNA: TGTGCCAGCAGCTATCGAAGCGGGGGGGACCACGAGCAGTACTTC. Translation: CASSYRSGGDHEQYF.

The chain uses TRBV19 and TRBJ1-6; D is ambiguous. The CDR3 is 15 residues long. Germline CDR1 is LNHDA and CDR2 is SQIVND (reference sequence). V lost 1 base to trimming and J lost 0 bases, with 4 bases between them. CDR3 sequence (DNA): TGTGCCAGTAGTATAGTGGGCTCCTATAATTCACCCCTCCACTTT. This gives the protein CASSIVGSYNSPLHF. The full variable domain, completed using reference TRBV19 and TRBJ1-6, is DGGITQSPKYLFRKEGQNVTLSCEQNLNHDAMYWYRQDPGQGLRLIYYSQIVNDFQKGDIAEGYSVSREKKESFPLTVTSAQKNPTAFYLCASSIVGSYNSPLHFGNGTRLTVT.

The V call is TRBV19, the J call TRBJ2-7, with D possibly called TRBD1 or TRBD2 (5 bases each). Germline assignment: CDR1 LNHDA and CDR2 SQIVND (reference sequence). Deletions cut 4 bases from V and 9 bases from J, with 22 bases between. The CDR3 runs 15 residues. CDR3 protein: CASSTSGTAALGQYF. The CDR3 nucleotides read TGTGCCAGTAGTACTTCCGGGACCGCCGCCCTCGGGCAGTACTTC. The complete variable domain, with remaining parts taken from reference TRBV19 and TRBJ2-7, reads DGGITQSPKYLFRKEGQNVTLSCEQNLNHDAMYWYRQDPGQGLRLIYYSQIVNDFQKGDIAEGYSVSREKKESFPLTVTSAQKNPTAFYLCASSTSGTAALGQYFGPGTRLTVT.